This T cell receptor beta chain was recovered during a study of low-dose radiotherapy and immunotherapy resistance in tumors. About the research overall: One day prior to radiation and immunotherapy, intravenous cyclophosphamide at 200 mg/m2 was given, repeated every two weeks.

Both TCRalpha and TCRbeta chains were reverse transcribed with V-gene-specific primers. Amplification of TCRs used a constant-region primer and V-primer adapter for about 20 PCR cycles. The mRNA which had been isolated was amplified by in vitro transcription. A single record per CDR3 protein comes from TCRdb applying MiXCR to the reads. The table shows 95,000 to 100,000 distinct CDR3 sequences, with less than 25% occurring only once. CDR1 is SGHAT and CDR2 is FQNNGV in the germline V gene. The CDR3 is 14 amino acids. Trimming at V came to 2 bases and at J to 3 bases, leaving 3 bases not matched to a gene. The sample's time point: after trial treatment. Noted treatment: LDRT plus nivolumab, ipilimumab, low-dose cyclophosphamide and aspirin (RACIN trial). Donors were administered nivolumab, ipilimumab, aspirin and low-dose cyclophosphamide, together with low-dose radiotherapy. Eligibility was restricted to patients presenting with advanced solid tumors that lacked tumor-infiltrating lymphocytes.

This clonotype was seen repeatedly, ten times or more. Sequences were derived from PBMCs, sampled after low-dose radiotherapy plus immunotherapy. J is TRBJ2-5 and V is TRBV11-2, with TRBD2 matching over 7 bases. This clonotype was sampled from a male donor with prostate cancer. The CDR3 DNA is TGTGCCAGCAGCTTATTCGGACTAGAAGAGACCCAGTACTTC. It is translated as CASSLFGLEETQYF.